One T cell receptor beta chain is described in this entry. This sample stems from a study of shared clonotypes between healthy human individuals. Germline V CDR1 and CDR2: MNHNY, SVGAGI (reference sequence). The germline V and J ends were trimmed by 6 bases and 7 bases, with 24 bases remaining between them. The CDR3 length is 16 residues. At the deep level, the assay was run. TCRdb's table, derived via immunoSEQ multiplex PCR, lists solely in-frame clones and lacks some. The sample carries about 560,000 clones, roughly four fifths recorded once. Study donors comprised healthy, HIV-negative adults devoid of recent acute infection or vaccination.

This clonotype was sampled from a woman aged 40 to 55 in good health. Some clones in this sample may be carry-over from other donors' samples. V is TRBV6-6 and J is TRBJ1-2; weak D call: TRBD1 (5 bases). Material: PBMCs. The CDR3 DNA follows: TGTGCCAGCAGCCCCGTGGGGGGAGGGTCGGCTTCTGGCTACACCTTC. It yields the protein CASSPVGGGSASGYTF.